The T cell receptor (beta chain) under discussion was sequenced for a study of lymphopenia after photon versus proton radiotherapy. Findings and limits, study-wide: Under photons, naive T cells and diversity fell while effector/memory populations rose.

Worth noting for this clone: Its cognate antigen is unknown.

Profiling relied on immunoSEQ multiplex PCR, and the TCRdb table lists in-frame clones only, not all of them. The sample has some 55,000 clones, over 70% seen once. V lost 0 bases and J lost 5, with 6 bases in between. The CDR3 is made up of 13 amino acids. Germline CDR1 reads SNHLY; CDR2 reads FYNNEI. The sequenced sample was peripheral blood, obtained from a patient treated with photon-based radiotherapy. V and J are TRBV2 and TRBJ2-3; D gene uncertain. The receptor was derived from a man aged 45-65 years with gastric cancer. The CDR3: CASSEAELDTQYF. The CDR3 DNA follows: TGTGCCAGCAGTGAAGCGGAATTAGATACGCAGTATTTT.